This T cell receptor beta chain was identified in a study of OX40 agonist ivuxolimab in advanced cancers. Study in general: Patient treatment consisted of intravenous ivuxolimab administration every 2 weeks at 0.01 to 10 mg/kg. Hepatocellular carcinoma, melanoma, renal cell or head and neck cancer was diagnosed in the dose-escalation patients.

A history of autoimmune disease or systemic immunosuppression excluded patients. CDR3 length: 12 amino acids. V lost 7 bases, J lost 0 bases, and 6 bases lay in between. Germline CDR1 reads SGDLS; CDR2 reads YYNGEE. The method was immunoSEQ multiplex PCR; TCRdb's version includes in-frame clones alone and lacks a portion of them. The table has roughly 20,000 clones, 82% seen once. The sample was CD4+ or CD8+ T cells sorted from blood, taken in a trial of the OX40 agonist ivuxolimab. The chain has TRBV9 and TRBJ2-3, with D possibly being TRBD2 (5 bases). This sequence originates from an adult with an advanced solid tumor such as melanoma, head and neck, liver or kidney cancer. The CDR3 sequence: CASRGSTDTQYF. The CDR3 coding sequence is TGTGCCAGCCGGGGTAGCACAGATACGCAGTATTTT.